The clone carrying this TCR beta chain turned up a few times. What it recognizes is unknown. This entry comes from a study of T cells after yellow fever vaccination. The study, taken as a whole, reports: Most primary-vaccination clones recurred post-booster (approximately 96% CD4, over 70% CD8).

The ends were cut back, 2 bases at V and 1 base at J, with 10 bases in the middle. In germline, CDR1 is MNHNY, CDR2 SVGAGI (reference sequence). The length of the CDR3 is 15 residues. 5'RACE template switching added a universal primer site and UMIs to TCR cDNA. TCRdb re-called the 5' RACE reads through MiXCR, storing one row per CDR3 protein. The sample holds 350,000 to 550,000 distinct CDR3 sequences, approximately 18% seen once. The rearrangement links TRBV6-6 to TRBJ2-3; tentative D call: TRBD2 (5 bases). This TCR came from a man younger than 30 who received the YFV17D yellow fever vaccine. The material sequenced was PBMCs, taken before the yellow fever booster vaccination. As DNA, the CDR3 is TGTGCCAGCAGTTACGAGGCGGGCCGCACAGATACGCAGTATTTT. Translation: CASSYEAGRTDTQYF.